A single T cell receptor beta chain is shown here with its context. Its antigen is unidentified. The data were taken from a study of radiation and T cells in renal cell carcinoma. Time point given: blood 4 weeks post-SBRT, at nephrectomy. Sample treatment: 15 Gy SBRT to primary tumor, nephrectomy 4 weeks later. General study results and limits: Top tumor clonotypes rose in blood 2 weeks post-radiation, then contracted. Baseline intratumoral clonotype presence is unknown without pretreatment biopsies.

The repertoire was sequenced with immunoSEQ multiplex PCR; TCRdb's copy has only in-frame clones and lacks some. The table shows over 60,000 clones, with roughly 83% occurring only once. Germline V lookup: CDR1 SGHTA, CDR2 FQGNSA. The CDR3 contains 14 residues. The V and J ends lost 5 bases and 3 bases respectively, with 13 bases between them. The rearrangement uses TRBV7-2 and TRBJ2-5; D not certain. Sequences were derived from blood, sampled from a patient whose treatment included radiotherapy and nephrectomy. The TCR sequence derives from a woman aged 60-70 years with renal cell carcinoma. CDR3: CASSRGGSEETQYF. The CDR3 DNA is TGTGCCAGCAGCCGCGGTGGGTCGGAAGAGACCCAGTACTTC.